This T cell receptor beta chain was retrieved from a study of T cell repertoires in cytomegalovirus infection (dated by TCRdb to between 2018 and 2020). Regarding the study in general: The peptide stimulations were aimed at well-studied HLA-B-restricted epitopes as well as recently identified HLA-C-restricted CMV epitopes, whose presentation resists viral immunomodulation. Donor HLA type was relevant to the analysis, because carriage of CMV infection together with the matching HLA type was indicated by public TCR beta signatures. The paper's findings and limits, for the study overall: In the ex vivo response, HLA-C-restricted CMV-specific TCR beta clonotypes were dominant, and in two of eight donors the single most frequent clonotype came from this HLA-C-restricted group. Carriers of CMV infection plus the relevant HLA type were discriminated by the cumulative frequency of public TCR beta family members in the study cohort and in an independent roughly 320-donor cohort.

V was cut back by 8 bases and J by 7 bases, leaving a gap of 8 bases between them. The germline V gene yields ENHRY for CDR1 and SYGVKD for CDR2. The CDR3 runs 10 amino acids, cysteine and phenylalanine included. The kept DNA is CDR3 alone, 30 bases in frame from the first base. This specimen's treatment or condition label, per the study, means: in vitro stimulation with specific CMV peptide epitopes to enrich CMV-specific T cells. Sequencing relied on an Illumina HiSeq 1500. Using fastp at Q25 and MiXCR, TCRdb reprocessed the public reads and kept productive beta chains. Every distinct CDR3 protein forms one entry, paired with its most common genes and DNA. The sample has 150,000 or so distinct CDR3 sequences on record, about a fifth of them singletons. The biggest ten clones account for 20% to 30% of the sample. Comment on this clonotype: Its binding antigen is unknown. Qualities for individual bases were not recorded, and no much larger clone is one base off.

The TCR comes from a human donor in good health (CMV status not recorded). Some clones in this sample may be carry-over from other donors' samples. The chain couples TRBV10-3 to TRBJ2-5, with the D gene not clear enough to name. Specimen: CD8+ T cells from cultured PBMCs, collected from culture after CMV antigen stimulation. The DNA reads as follows: TGTGCCATCGGCTGGGGGACCCAGTACTTC. Translated, this is CAIGWGTQYF.